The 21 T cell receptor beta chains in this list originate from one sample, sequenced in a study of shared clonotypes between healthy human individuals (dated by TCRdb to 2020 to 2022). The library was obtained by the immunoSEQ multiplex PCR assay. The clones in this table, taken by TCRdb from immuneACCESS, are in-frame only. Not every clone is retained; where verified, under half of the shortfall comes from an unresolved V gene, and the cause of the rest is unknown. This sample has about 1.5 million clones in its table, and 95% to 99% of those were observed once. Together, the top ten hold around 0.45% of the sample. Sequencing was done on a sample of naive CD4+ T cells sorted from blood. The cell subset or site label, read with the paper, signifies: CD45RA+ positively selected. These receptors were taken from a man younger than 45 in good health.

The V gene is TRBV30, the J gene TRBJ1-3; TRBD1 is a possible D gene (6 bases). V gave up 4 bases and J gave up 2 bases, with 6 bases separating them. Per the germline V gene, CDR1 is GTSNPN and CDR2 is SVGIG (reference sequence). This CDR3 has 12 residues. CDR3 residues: CAWKGAGNTIYF. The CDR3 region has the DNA TGTGCCTGGAAGGGGGCTGGAAACACCATATATTTT.

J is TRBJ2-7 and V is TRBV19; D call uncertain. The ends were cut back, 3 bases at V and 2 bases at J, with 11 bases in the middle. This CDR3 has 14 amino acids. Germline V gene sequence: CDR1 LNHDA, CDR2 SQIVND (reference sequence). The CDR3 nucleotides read TGTGCCAGTAGTATTAGGAAGGGCACCTACGAGCAGTACTTC. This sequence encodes CASSIRKGTYEQYF.

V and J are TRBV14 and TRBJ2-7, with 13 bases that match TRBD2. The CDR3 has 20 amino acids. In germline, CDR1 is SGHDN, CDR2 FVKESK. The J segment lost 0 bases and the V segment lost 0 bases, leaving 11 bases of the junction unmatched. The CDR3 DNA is TGTGCCAGCAGCCAAGACAAAAGTGGGACTAGCGGGAAGAGCTCCTACGAGCAGTACTTC. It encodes CASSQDKSGTSGKSSYEQYF. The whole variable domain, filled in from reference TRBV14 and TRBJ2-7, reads EAGVTQFPSHSVIEKGQTVTLRCDPISGHDNLYWYRRVMGKEIKFLLHFVKESKQDESGMPNNRFLAERTGGTYSTLKVQPAELEDSGVYFCASSQDKSGTSGKSSYEQYFGPGTRLTVT.

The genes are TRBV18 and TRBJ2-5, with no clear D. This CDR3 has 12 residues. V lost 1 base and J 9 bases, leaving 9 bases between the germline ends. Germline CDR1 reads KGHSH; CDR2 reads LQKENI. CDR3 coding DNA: TGTGCCAGCTCACCACAGGAGAAGGCCCAGTACTTC. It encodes CASSPQEKAQYF.

This CDR3 is CASMGQGARQPQHF. CDR3 nucleotides: TGTGCCAGCATGGGCCAGGGGGCGCGTCAGCCCCAGCATTTT. The chain is built from TRBV2 and TRBJ1-5; 8 nucleotides match TRBD1. V lost 7 bases and J lost 6; bases outside the gene matches: 8. Germline-derived CDR1 and CDR2 are SNHLY and FYNNEI. The length of the CDR3 is 14 residues.

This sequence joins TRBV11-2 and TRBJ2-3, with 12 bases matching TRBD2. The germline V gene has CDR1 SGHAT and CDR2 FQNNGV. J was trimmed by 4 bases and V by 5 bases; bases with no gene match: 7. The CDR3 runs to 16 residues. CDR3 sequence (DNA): TGTGCCAGCAGCAGGGGACTAGCGGGTTTCGCAGATACGCAGTATTTT. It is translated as CASSRGLAGFADTQYF.

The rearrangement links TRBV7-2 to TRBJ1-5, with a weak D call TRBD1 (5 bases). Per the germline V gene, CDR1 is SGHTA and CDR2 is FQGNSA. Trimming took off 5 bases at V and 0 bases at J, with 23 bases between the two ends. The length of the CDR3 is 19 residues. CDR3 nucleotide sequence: TGTGCCAGCAGCCCACTAATCCGACGCCGGGACGGTAGCAATCAGCCCCAGCATTTT. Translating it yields CASSPLIRRRDGSNQPQHF.

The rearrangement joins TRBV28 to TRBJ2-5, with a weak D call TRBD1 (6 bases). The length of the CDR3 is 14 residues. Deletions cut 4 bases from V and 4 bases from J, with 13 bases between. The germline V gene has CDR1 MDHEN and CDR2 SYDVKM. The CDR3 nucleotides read TGTGCCAGCAGTTCTACAGGGAGTGCAGAGACCCAGTACTTC. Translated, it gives CASSSTGSAETQYF.

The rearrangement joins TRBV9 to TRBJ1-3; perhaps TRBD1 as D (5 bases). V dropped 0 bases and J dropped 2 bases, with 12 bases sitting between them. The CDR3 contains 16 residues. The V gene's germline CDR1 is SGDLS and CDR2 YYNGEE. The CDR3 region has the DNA TGTGCCAGCAGCGTAGACGCCAGGGCAGCTGGAAACACCATATATTTT. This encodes CASSVDARAAGNTIYF.

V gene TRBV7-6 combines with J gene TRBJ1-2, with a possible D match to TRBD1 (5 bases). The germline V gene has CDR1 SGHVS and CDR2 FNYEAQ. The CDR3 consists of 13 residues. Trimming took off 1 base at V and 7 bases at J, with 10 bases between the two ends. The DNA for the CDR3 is TGTGCCAGCAGCTTAGGGCAGGGAGCTGGCTACACCTTC. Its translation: CASSLGQGAGYTF.

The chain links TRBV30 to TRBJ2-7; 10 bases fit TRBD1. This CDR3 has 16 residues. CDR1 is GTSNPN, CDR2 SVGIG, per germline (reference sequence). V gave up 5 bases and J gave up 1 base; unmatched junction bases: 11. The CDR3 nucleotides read TGTGCCTGGGACAGGGGGCGCAGGTTTTCATCCTACGAGCAGTACTTC. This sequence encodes CAWDRGRRFSSYEQYF.

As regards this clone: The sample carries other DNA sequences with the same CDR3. CDR3 coding DNA: TGTGCCAGCAGCGTGGCTTCCAGCGGTCCCTACGAGCAGTACTTC. It specifies CASSVASSGPYEQYF. V is TRBV9 and J is TRBJ2-7, with TRBD2 as a possible D gene (5 bases). The CDR3 length is 15 residues. V lost 2 bases and J lost 2, with 14 bases in between. From germline, CDR1 is SGDLS and CDR2 YYNGEE.

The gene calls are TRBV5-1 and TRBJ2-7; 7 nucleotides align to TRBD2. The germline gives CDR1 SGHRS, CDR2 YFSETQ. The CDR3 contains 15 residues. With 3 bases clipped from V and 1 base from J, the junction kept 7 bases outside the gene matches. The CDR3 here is CASSSRGGESYEQYF. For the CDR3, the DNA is TGCGCCAGCAGCTCCCGCGGGGGAGAGTCCTACGAGCAGTACTTC.

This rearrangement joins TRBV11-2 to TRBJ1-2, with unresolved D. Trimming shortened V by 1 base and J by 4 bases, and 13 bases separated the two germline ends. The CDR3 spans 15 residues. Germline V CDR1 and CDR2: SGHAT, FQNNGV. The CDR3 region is CASSLGGLNLYGYTF. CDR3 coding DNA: TGTGCCAGCAGCTTAGGAGGGCTCAACCTCTATGGCTACACCTTC.

The CDR3 here is CASSLDSGAGGQPQHF. The CDR3 nucleotides are TGTGCCAGCAGCTTAGACTCCGGGGCCGGCGGTCAGCCCCAGCATTTT. V usage is TRBV7-2 and J usage is TRBJ1-5; possible D gene TRBD1, 5 bases. Germline V gene data show CDR1 as SGHTA and CDR2 as FQGNSA. V was shortened by 1 base and J by 6 bases, with 16 bases between the two germline ends. This CDR3 is 16 amino acids long.

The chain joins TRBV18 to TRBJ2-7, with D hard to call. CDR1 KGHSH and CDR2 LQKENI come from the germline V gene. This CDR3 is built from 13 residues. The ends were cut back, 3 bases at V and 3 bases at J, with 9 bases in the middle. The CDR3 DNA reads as TGTGCCAGCTCACCGGCCTTCGACTACGAGCAGTACTTC. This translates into CASSPAFDYEQYF. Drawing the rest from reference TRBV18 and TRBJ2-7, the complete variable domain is NAGVMQNPRHLVRRRGQEARLRCSPMKGHSHVYWYRQLPEEGLKFMVYLQKENIIDESGMPKERFSAEFPKEGPSILRIQQVVRGDSAAYFCASSPAFDYEQYFGPGTRLTVT.

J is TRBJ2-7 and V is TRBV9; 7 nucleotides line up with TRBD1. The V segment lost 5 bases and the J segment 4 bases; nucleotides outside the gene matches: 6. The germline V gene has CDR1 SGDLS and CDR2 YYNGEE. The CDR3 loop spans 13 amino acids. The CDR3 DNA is TGTGCCAGCAGGAGACAGGGTTGGTACGAGCAGTACTTC. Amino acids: CASRRQGWYEQYF.

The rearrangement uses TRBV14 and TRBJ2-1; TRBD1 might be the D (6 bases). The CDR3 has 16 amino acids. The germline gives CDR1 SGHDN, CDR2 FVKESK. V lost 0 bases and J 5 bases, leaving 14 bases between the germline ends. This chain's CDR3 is CASSQDSRTAHNEQFF. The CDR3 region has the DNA TGTGCCAGCAGCCAAGACTCACGGACAGCCCACAATGAGCAGTTCTTC.

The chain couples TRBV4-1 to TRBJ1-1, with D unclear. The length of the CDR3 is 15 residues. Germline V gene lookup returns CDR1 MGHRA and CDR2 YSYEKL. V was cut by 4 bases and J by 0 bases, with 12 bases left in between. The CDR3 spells CASSPPEQMNTEAFF. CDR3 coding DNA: TGCGCCAGCAGCCCACCCGAACAGATGAACACTGAAGCTTTCTTT.

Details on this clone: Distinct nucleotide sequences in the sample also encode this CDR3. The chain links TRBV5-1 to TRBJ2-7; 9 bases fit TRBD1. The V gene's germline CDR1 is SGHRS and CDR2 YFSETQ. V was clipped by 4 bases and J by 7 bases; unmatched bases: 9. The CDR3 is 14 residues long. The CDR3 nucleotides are TGCGCCAGCAGCCGTGGACAGGGGACGGGTGAGCAGTACTTC. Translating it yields CASSRGQGTGEQYF.

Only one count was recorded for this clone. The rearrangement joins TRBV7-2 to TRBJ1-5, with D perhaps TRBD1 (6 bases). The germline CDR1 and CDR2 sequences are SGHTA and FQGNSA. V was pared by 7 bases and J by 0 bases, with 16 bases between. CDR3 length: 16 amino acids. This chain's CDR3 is CASTPLTGVSNQPQHF. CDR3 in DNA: TGTGCCAGCACCCCTTTGACAGGCGTTAGCAATCAGCCCCAGCATTTT.